The entry that follows covers one T cell receptor (beta chain) sequence. These data come from a study of blood T cell repertoires in COVID-19. Authors' methods: By means of reference gene primer amplification, nucleated cell counts were estimated. Some clones are missing from TCRdb's copy, which holds only in-frame ones; the method was immunoSEQ multiplex PCR. V, J and clone size are taken as reported in that table, and D and trimming were inferred from the DNA itself. The sample lists fewer than 250,000 clones; approximately 90% were seen once. Losses at the gene ends were 4 bases for V and 7 bases for J; bases not matched to a gene: 7. CDR3 size: 15 residues. Germline V gene sequence: CDR1 SGHKS, CDR2 YYEKEE (reference sequence). Assignment of participants to cohorts was predicated upon participant-reported clinical history.

The clonotype originates from a woman aged 25-40 years with acute COVID-19. V is TRBV5-5 and J is TRBJ2-1; 11 bases match TRBD2. The specimen sequenced was PBMCs or T cells enriched from blood (not recorded which). The CDR3 DNA follows: TGTGCCAGCAGCGTTTCGACTAGCGGGGTGAATGAGCAGTTCTTC. This gives the protein CASSVSTSGVNEQFF.